Listed below are T cell receptor beta chains from one sample, sequenced in a study of vaccination effects on CD4 cells after COVID-19. Using immunoSEQ multiplex PCR, the repertoire was profiled, and TCRdb retains in-frame clones only, with some absent. Of about 79,000 clones in the sample, roughly 72% were seen once. These TCRs are of unknown antigen specificity. Sequenced here: CD4+ T cells from PBMCs cultured with HCoV-229E spike peptides, sampled before COVID-19 vaccination. The origin of the receptors is a human donor who received a COVID-19 vaccine. The CDR3 runs from the conserved cysteine through the conserved F or W. The order of the fields is J gene, V gene, clone size, CDR3 protein. Part of the rows lack a size; the others show once, few, many or a class for expanded clones.

>TRBJ1-5|TRBV7-8|NA
CASSLDRVFQQPQHF
>TRBJ2-3|TRBV7-3|once
CASSLSSRFTDTQYF
>TRBJ2-1|TRBV18|NA
CASSSTRVDNEQFF
>TRBJ2-1|TRBV18|NA
CASSPPGGPHNEQFF
>TRBJ2-1|TRBV6-5|NA
CASSGQGAYNEQFF
>TRBJ1-2|TRBV19|NA
CASSIRGAGYTF
>TRBJ1-6|TRBV12-3/TRBV12-4|few
CASSWGQGPLHF
>TRBJ2-5|TRBV7-6|NA
CASSLFGQGQETQYF
>TRBJ2-5|TRBV7-9|NA
CASSSVVTGETQYF
>TRBJ1-4|TRBV5-1|NA
CASTLLGGSTNEKLFF
>TRBJ1-2|TRBV5-1|NA
CASRDTGANYGYTF
>TRBJ2-5|TRBV5-1|NA
CASSLASGGGQETQYF
>TRBJ1-1|TRBV10-1|NA
CASSERRNTEAFF
>TRBJ2-3|TRBV4-1|few
CASSQDNGGTDTQYF
>TRBJ1-1|TRBV7-2|NA
CASSSTGGYTEAFF
>TRBJ1-5|TRBV6-5|NA
CASRADRGGNQPQHF
>TRBJ1-1|TRBV24-1|NA
CATSDSRQGRTEAFF
>TRBJ1-5|TRBV24-1|NA
CATSDFEQGPRQPQHF
>TRBJ1-1|TRBV30|once
CALYRDRVVETEAFF
>TRBJ2-3|TRBV11-1|NA
CASSPGTGVYRDTQYF
>TRBJ1-4|TRBV4-2|NA
CASSQAGITTNEKLFF
>TRBJ1-2|TRBV3-1/TRBV3-2|NA
CASSRDRLDGYTF
>TRBJ2-3|TRBV24-1|NA
CATTGTSGGDPSTDTQYF
>TRBJ1-3|TRBV4-1|NA
CASSQVGTFSGNTIYF
>TRBJ2-1|TRBV27|NA
CASMETLIGEQFF
>TRBJ2-3|TRBV5-1|NA
CASNRAGSTDTQYF
>TRBJ1-1|TRBV2|few
CASSDGRGVGTEAFF
>TRBJ1-2|TRBV7-9|NA
CASSLGGLGYGYTF
>TRBJ1-6|TRBV6-1|NA
CASSDRVGLVALHF
>TRBJ1-3|TRBV6-5|NA
CASNPRGSGNTIYF